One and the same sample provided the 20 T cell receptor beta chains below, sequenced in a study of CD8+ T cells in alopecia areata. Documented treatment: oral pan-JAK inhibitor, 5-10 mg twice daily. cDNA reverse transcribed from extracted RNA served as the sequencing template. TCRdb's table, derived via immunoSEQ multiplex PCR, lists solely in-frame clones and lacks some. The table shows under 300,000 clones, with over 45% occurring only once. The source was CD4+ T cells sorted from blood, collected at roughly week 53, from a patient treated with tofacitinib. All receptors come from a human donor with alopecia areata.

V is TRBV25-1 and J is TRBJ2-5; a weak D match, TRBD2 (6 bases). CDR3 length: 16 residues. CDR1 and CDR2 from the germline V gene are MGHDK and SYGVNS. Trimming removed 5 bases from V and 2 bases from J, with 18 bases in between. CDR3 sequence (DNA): TGTGCCAGCAGTCCGGGGGTCGGGGGAAGTCAAGAGACCCAGTACTTC. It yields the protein CASSPGVGGSQETQYF.

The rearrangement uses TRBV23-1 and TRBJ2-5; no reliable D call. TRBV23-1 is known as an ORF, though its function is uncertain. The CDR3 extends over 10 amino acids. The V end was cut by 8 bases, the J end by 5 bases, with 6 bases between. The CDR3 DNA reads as TGCGCCAGCCTGACGGAGACCCAGTACTTC. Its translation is CASLTETQYF.

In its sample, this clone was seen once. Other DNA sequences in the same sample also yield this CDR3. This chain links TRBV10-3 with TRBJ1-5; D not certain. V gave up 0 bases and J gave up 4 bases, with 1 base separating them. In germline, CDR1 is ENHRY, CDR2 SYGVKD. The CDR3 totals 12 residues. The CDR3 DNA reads TGTGCCATCAGTGAGTCAAATCAGCCCCAGCATTTT. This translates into CAISESNQPQHF.

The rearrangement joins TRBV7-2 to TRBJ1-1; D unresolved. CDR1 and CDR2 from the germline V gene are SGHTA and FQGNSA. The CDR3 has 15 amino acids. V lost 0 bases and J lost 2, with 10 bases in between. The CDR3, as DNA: TGTGCCAGCAGCTTAGCCGGAGGCCAAAACACTGAAGCTTTCTTT. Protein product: CASSLAGGQNTEAFF.

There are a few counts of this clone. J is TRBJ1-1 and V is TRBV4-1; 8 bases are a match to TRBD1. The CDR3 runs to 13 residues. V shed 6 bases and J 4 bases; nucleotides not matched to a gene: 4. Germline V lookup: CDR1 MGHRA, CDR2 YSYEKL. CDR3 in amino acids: CASRPTGGTEAFF. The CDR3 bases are TGCGCCAGCAGACCCACAGGGGGCACTGAAGCTTTCTTT.

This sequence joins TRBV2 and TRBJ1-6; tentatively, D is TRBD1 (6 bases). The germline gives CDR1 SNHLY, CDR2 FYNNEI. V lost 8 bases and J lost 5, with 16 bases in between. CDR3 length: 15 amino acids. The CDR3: CASATYRADNSPLHF. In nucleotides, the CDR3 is TGTGCCAGCGCGACCTACAGGGCCGATAATTCACCCCTCCACTTT. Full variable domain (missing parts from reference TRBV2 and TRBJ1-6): EPEVTQTPSHQVTQMGQEVILRCVPISNHLYFYWYRQILGQKVEFLVSFYNNEISEKSEIFDDQFSVERPDGSNFTLKIRSTKLEDSAMYFCASATYRADNSPLHFGNGTRLTVT.

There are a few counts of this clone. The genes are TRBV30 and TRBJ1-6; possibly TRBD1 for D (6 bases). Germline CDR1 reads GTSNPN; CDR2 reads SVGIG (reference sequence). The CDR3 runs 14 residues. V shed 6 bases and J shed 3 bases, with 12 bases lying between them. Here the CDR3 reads CACSTGDYNSPLHF. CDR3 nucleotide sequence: TGTGCCTGCTCGACAGGAGACTATAATTCACCCCTCCACTTT.

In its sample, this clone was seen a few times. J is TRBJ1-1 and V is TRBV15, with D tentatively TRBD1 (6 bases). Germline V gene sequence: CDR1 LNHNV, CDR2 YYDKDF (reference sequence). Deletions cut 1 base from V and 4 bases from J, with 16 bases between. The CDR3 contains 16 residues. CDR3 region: CATSRVWRGGVTEAFF. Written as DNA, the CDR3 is TGTGCCACCAGCAGAGTCTGGCGAGGGGGAGTCACTGAAGCTTTCTTT.

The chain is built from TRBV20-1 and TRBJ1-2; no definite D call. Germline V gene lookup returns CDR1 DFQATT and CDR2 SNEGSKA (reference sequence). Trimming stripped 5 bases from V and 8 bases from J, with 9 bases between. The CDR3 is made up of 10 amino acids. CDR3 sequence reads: CSAGAPGYTF. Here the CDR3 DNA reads TGCAGTGCTGGAGCCCCCGGCTACACCTTC.

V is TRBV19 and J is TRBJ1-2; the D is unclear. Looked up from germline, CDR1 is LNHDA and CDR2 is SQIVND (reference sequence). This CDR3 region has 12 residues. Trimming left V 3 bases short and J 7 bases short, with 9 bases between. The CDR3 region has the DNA TGTGCCAGTAGTATCTGGGGAAGTGGCTACACCTTC. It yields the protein CASSIWGSGYTF.

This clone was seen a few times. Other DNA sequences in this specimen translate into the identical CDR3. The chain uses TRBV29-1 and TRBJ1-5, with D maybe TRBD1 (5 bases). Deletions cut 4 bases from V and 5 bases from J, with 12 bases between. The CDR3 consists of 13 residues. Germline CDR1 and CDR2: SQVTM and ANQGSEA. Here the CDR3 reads CSVGQGGDQPQHF. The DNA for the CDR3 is TGCAGCGTTGGCCAGGGAGGGGATCAGCCCCAGCATTTT.

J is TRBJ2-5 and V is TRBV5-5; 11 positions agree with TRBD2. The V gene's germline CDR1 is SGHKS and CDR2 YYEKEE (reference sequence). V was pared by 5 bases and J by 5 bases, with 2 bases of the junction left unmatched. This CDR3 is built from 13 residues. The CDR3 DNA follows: TGTGCCAGCAGTGGGACTAGCGGCGAGACCCAGTACTTC. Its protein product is CASSGTSGETQYF.

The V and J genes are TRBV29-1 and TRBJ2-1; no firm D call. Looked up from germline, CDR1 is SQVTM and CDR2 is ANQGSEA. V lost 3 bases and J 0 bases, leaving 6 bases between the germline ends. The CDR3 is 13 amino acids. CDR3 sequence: CSVEGNSYNEQFF. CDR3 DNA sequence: TGCAGCGTTGAGGGGAACTCCTACAATGAGCAGTTCTTC.

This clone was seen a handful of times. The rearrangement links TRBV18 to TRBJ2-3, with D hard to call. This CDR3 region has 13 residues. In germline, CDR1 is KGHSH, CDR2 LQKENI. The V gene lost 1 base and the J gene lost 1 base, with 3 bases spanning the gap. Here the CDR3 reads CASSPRRTDTQYF. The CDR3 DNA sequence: TGTGCCAGCTCACCACGGCGCACAGATACGCAGTATTTT.

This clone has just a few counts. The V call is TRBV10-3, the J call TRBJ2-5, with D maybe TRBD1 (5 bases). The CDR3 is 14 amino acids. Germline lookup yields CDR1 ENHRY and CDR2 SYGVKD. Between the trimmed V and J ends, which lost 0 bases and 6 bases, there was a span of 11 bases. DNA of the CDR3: TGTGCCATCAGTGAGTCGGAAGGACAACAGACCCAGTACTTC. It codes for CAISESEGQQTQYF.

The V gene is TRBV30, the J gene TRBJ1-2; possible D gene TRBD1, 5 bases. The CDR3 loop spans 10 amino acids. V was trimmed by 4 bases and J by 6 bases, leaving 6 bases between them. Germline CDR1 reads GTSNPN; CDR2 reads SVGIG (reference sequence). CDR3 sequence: CAWNRNGYTF. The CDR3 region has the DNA TGTGCCTGGAACAGGAATGGCTACACCTTC.

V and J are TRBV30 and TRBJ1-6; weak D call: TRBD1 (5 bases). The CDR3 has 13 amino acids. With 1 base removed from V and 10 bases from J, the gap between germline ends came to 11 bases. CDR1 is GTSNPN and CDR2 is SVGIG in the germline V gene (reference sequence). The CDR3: CAWSEGLGSPLHF. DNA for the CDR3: TGTGCCTGGAGTGAGGGGTTGGGATCACCCCTCCACTTT.

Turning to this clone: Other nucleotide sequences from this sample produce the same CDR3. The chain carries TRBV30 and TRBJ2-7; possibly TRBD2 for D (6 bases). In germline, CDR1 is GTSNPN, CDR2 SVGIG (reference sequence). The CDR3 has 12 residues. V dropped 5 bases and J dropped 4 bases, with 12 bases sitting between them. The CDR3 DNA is TGTGCCTGGGGGACTGGTGTATACGAGCAGTACTTC. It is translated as CAWGTGVYEQYF.

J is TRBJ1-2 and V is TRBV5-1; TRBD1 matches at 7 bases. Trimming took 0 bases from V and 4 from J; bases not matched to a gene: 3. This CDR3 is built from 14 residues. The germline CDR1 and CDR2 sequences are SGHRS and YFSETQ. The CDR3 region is CASSLEGQLYGYTF. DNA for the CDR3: TGCGCCAGCAGCTTGGAGGGACAGCTCTATGGCTACACCTTC.

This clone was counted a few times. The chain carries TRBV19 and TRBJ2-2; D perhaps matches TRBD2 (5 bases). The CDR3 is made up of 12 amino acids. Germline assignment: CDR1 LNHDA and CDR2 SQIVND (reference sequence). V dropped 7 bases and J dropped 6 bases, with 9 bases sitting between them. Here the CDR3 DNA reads TGTGCCAGTATACGGACTCCCGGGGAGCTGTTTTTT. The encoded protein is CASIRTPGELFF.